Described below is a single T cell receptor (beta chain) sequence and its context. The CDR3 contains 16 residues. Germline-derived CDR1 and CDR2 are SGHRS and YFSETQ. Trimming left V 7 bases short and J 0 bases short, with 18 bases between. The data were produced by immunoSEQ multiplex PCR, yet TCRdb's version contains in-frame clones alone and is incomplete. The repertoire has 500,000 to 750,000 clones, approximately 87% of them found once; the top ten carry about 0.01%. The entry originates in a study of shared T cell receptors in the human thymus. These data were also filed under a second study, of human thymus T cells. That work adds: Resections that were taken during corrective heart surgery supplied the thymus tissue. V and J genes seemed to be used with bias in thymic and blood repertoires.

Input material: thymocytes. The receptor comes from a boy under three years old with a congenital heart defect. This chain uses TRBV5-1 with TRBJ2-3; D might be TRBD2 (5 bases). CDR3 in amino acids: CASRGPRDGSTDTQYF. For the CDR3, the DNA is TGCGCCAGCCGCGGACCCCGGGATGGGAGCACAGATACGCAGTATTTT.